One sample yielded the 27 T cell receptor beta chains listed below, sequenced in a study of blood T cell repertoires in COVID-19. TCRdb's table, derived via immunoSEQ multiplex PCR, lists solely in-frame clones and lacks some. This table holds some 27,000 clones, around 90% found once. The sample comprised peripheral blood. The receptors here all came from a human donor in a cohort sampled during active COVID-19.

The gene calls are TRBV3-1 (or the pseudogene TRBV3-2) and TRBJ1-2; 9 nucleotides agree with TRBD1. Trimming removed 2 bases from V and 8 bases from J; junction bases left unmatched: 6. This CDR3 has 14 residues. Germline CDR1 and CDR2: LGHDT and YNNKEL (reference sequence). The CDR3 loop reads CASSQRDRVSGYTF. The CDR3 DNA reads TGTGCCAGCAGCCAAAGGGACAGGGTGTCGGGCTACACCTTC.

This clone appeared once. The gene calls are TRBV6-6 and TRBJ1-6, with a weak D call TRBD1 (5 bases). V was trimmed by 2 bases and J by 7 bases, leaving 15 bases between them. The CDR3 has 16 amino acids. From germline, CDR1 is MNHNY and CDR2 SVGAGI (reference sequence). CDR3 bases: TGTGCCAGCAGTTACGGCGTTGGGCAGGGCAATTCACCCCTCCACTTT. This sequence encodes CASSYGVGQGNSPLHF.

The J gene is TRBJ2-2, the V gene TRBV3-1 (or the pseudogene TRBV3-2); perhaps TRBD2 as D (6 bases). V dropped 1 base and J dropped 5 bases, with 8 bases sitting between them. This CDR3 spans 14 amino acids. CDR1 is LGHDT and CDR2 is YNNKEL in the germline V gene (reference sequence). The CDR3 DNA follows: TGTGCCAGCAGCCAAGGTCGGGAGACCGGGGAGCTGTTTTTT. Its protein product is CASSQGRETGELFF.

This clone was detected once. J is TRBJ2-7 and V is TRBV28; D is possibly TRBD2 (6 bases). Trimming took 6 bases from V and 7 from J, leaving 16 bases between them. The V gene's germline CDR1 is MDHEN and CDR2 SYDVKM. The CDR3 covers 13 residues. CDR3 sequence (DNA): TGTGCCAGCAGCCACGGGGGACGCTTTGAGCAGTACTTC. Its protein product is CASSHGGRFEQYF.

The rearrangement joins TRBV6-5 to TRBJ1-1; 9 bases fit TRBD1. The CDR3 length is 14 residues. CDR1 is MNHEY and CDR2 is SVGAGI in the germline V gene. Germline trimming cut 2 bases from V and 5 bases from J; bases unmatched to any gene: 3. CDR3: CASSYRDRATEAFF. The CDR3 DNA is TGTGCCAGCAGTTACAGGGACAGGGCGACTGAAGCTTTCTTT.

The rearrangement joins TRBV24-1 to TRBJ2-2; 7 bases align to TRBD2. The CDR3 totals 13 residues. Germline V gene sequence: CDR1 KGHDR, CDR2 SFDVKD. The ends lost 9 bases at V and 4 bases at J; junction bases unmatched: 4. CDR3 amino acids: CATRASGTGELFF. Here the CDR3 DNA reads TGTGCCACCCGGGCTAGCGGCACCGGGGAGCTGTTTTTT.

The rearrangement links TRBV29-1 to TRBJ1-2; TRBD1 aligns across 10 bases. V lost 4 bases, J lost 7 bases, and 0 bases stayed unmatched. Germline values: CDR1 SQVTM, CDR2 ANQGSEA. The CDR3 has 11 residues. The CDR3 DNA reads TGCAGCGTTGGGACAGGGGGTGGCTACACCTTC. Translation: CSVGTGGGYTF.

V gene TRBV28 combines with J gene TRBJ1-6, with 12 bases identical to TRBD1. The CDR3 extends over 16 amino acids. The V and J ends lost 5 bases and 8 bases, in that order; junction bases with no gene match: 7. Germline V CDR1 and CDR2: MDHEN, SYDVKM. The CDR3 protein is CASSIGTGGLDSPLHF. The CDR3 region has the DNA TGTGCCAGCAGTATCGGGACAGGGGGCTTGGATTCACCCCTCCACTTT.

In its sample, this clone was seen a few times. This chain uses TRBV11-2 with TRBJ2-7, with 8 nucleotides matching TRBD1. The junction had 8 bases not matched to a gene; V was cut back by 3 bases and J by 10 bases. Per germline, CDR1 SGHAT and CDR2 FQNNGV. The CDR3 consists of 13 residues. In DNA form, the CDR3 reads TGTGCCAGCAGCTTGGATGGACAGGGTAGACAGTACTTC. It yields the protein CASSLDGQGRQYF. Combining the CDR3 with reference TRBV11-2 and TRBJ2-7 gives the whole variable domain EAGVAQSPRYKIIEKRQSVAFWCNPISGHATLYWYQQILGQGPKLLIQFQNNGVVDDSQLPKDRFSAERLKGVDSTLKIQPAKLEDSAVYLCASSLDGQGRQYFGPGTRLTVT.

The rearrangement links TRBV9 to TRBJ2-1; a weak D match, TRBD1 (5 bases). Germline V CDR1 and CDR2: SGDLS, YYNGEE. V was cut by 1 base and J by 5 bases, with 10 bases left in between. CDR3 length: 14 amino acids. The CDR3 protein is CASSVIGANNEQFF. DNA for the CDR3: TGTGCCAGCAGCGTAATTGGGGCTAACAATGAGCAGTTCTTC.

This chain joins TRBV5-1 and TRBJ1-1; tentatively, D is TRBD1 (6 bases). The CDR3 sequence is 14 residues long. Trimming stripped 4 bases from V and 0 bases from J, with 10 bases between. Germline-derived CDR1 and CDR2 are SGHRS and YFSETQ. The CDR3 DNA reads TGCGCCAGCAGCAAGGGACACTTGAACACTGAAGCTTTCTTT. Its translation: CASSKGHLNTEAFF.

The gene calls are TRBV7-3 and TRBJ2-1, with D possibly being TRBD2 (5 bases). CDR1 and CDR2 from the germline V gene are SGHTA and FQGTGA. This CDR3 region has 13 residues. V gave up 0 bases and J gave up 8 bases, with 8 bases separating them. The CDR3 nucleotides are TGTGCCAGCAGCTTAACGGAAGCGGATGAGCAGTTCTTC. It specifies CASSLTEADEQFF.

CDR3 in amino acids: CASSPTQTSGRALLKDTQYF. CDR3 in DNA: TGTGCCAGCAGTCCAACCCAGACTAGCGGGAGGGCCCTCCTTAAAGATACGCAGTATTTT. This rearrangement joins TRBV27 to TRBJ2-3, with TRBD2 matching over 14 bases. The trim removed 5 bases at V and 5 bases at J, leaving 18 bases unmatched. CDR3 length equals 20 residues. CDR1 MNHEY and CDR2 SMNVEV come from the germline V gene (reference sequence).

V and J are TRBV24-1 and TRBJ2-5; D may be TRBD1 (7 bases). The CDR3 contains 15 residues. The germline V and J ends were trimmed by 5 bases and 1 base, with 13 bases remaining between them. The germline V gene encodes CDR1 KGHDR and CDR2 SFDVKD. The CDR3 DNA reads TGTGCCACCAGTGGCCCTCAGGGGGGCCAAGAGACCCAGTACTTC. This translates into CATSGPQGGQETQYF.

The chain recombines TRBV9 with TRBJ2-1; tentatively, D is TRBD1 (6 bases). The germline V and J ends were trimmed by 0 bases and 3 bases, with 16 bases remaining between them. Germline V lookup: CDR1 SGDLS, CDR2 YYNGEE. The CDR3 contains 17 residues. This CDR3 reads CASSVGGGSAFYNEQFF. In DNA form, the CDR3 reads TGTGCCAGCAGCGTAGGAGGGGGAAGCGCCTTCTACAATGAGCAGTTCTTC.

This clone has a handful of counts. This chain uses TRBV4-3 with TRBJ1-2, with D perhaps matching TRBD1 (5 bases). In germline, CDR1 is LGHNA, CDR2 YSLEER. The CDR3 contains 15 residues. V lost 4 bases to trimming and J lost 8 bases, with 20 bases between them. The CDR3 region has the DNA TGCGCCAGCAGCCCCTTCGTGGCAGGGATTAGCGGCTACACCTTC. This sequence encodes CASSPFVAGISGYTF.

V is TRBV9 and J is TRBJ2-5, with D tentatively TRBD1 (7 bases). Germline V gene lookup returns CDR1 SGDLS and CDR2 YYNGEE. The CDR3 has 14 amino acids. Trimming took off 0 bases at V and 4 bases at J, with 10 bases between the two ends. The CDR3 nucleotides are TGTGCCAGCAGCGTAGGCGGGACAGTAGAGACCCAGTACTTC. Amino acid sequence: CASSVGGTVETQYF.

The V gene is TRBV5-1, the J gene TRBJ1-6; no clear D. With 0 bases removed from V and 11 bases from J, the gap between germline ends came to 9 bases. Germline lookup yields CDR1 SGHRS and CDR2 YFSETQ. The CDR3 loop spans 13 amino acids. The CDR3 is CASSLAGGPPLHF. CDR3 bases: TGCGCCAGCAGCTTGGCAGGAGGTCCACCCCTCCACTTT.

This chain uses TRBV5-1 with TRBJ2-1; 8 bases fit TRBD2. Germline-derived CDR1 and CDR2 are SGHRS and YFSETQ. This CDR3 comprises 14 residues. V was clipped by 4 bases and J by 3 bases; unmatched bases: 3. The CDR3 loop is CASSSSGVYNEQFF. The CDR3 DNA follows: TGCGCCAGCAGCAGTAGCGGGGTCTACAATGAGCAGTTCTTC.

The rearrangement joins TRBV5-1 to TRBJ2-7; the D gene is possibly TRBD2 (5 bases). Germline loops: CDR1 SGHRS, CDR2 YFSETQ. The CDR3 has 13 amino acids. V dropped 4 bases and J dropped 6 bases, with 14 bases sitting between them. The CDR3 DNA sequence: TGCGCCAGCAGCCCCTATCCCAGCGGCGAGCAGTACTTC. This gives the protein CASSPYPSGEQYF.

The V and J genes are TRBV6-2 or TRBV6-3 and TRBJ2-1, with a tentative D call TRBD2 (7 bases). Between the trimmed V and J ends, which lost 2 bases and 5 bases, there was a span of 10 bases. This CDR3 has 14 residues. Per the germline V gene, CDR1 is MNHEY and CDR2 is SVGEGT. CDR3 DNA sequence: TGTGCCAGCAGTTACCGGGGGGCGGACAATGAGCAGTTCTTC. Encoded protein: CASSYRGADNEQFF.

This clone was recorded only once. The genes are TRBV27 and TRBJ1-1; perhaps TRBD1 as D (5 bases). CDR3 size: 14 residues. The V gene lost 2 bases and the J gene lost 6 bases, with 13 bases spanning the gap. Germline loops: CDR1 MNHEY, CDR2 SMNVEV (reference sequence). CDR3 nucleotides: TGTGCCAGCAGTTTAAGGCAGGGAGGTGCTGAAGCTTTCTTT. This translates into CASSLRQGGAEAFF.

The V call is TRBV7-3, the J call TRBJ2-1; tentatively, D is TRBD1 (7 bases). This CDR3 spans 15 amino acids. Trimming shortened V by 5 bases and J by 2 bases, and 13 bases separated the two germline ends. Germline CDR1 is SGHTA and CDR2 is FQGTGA. In DNA, the CDR3 is TGTGCCAGCAGCCCAGGGGGAGGCCCCTACAATGAGCAGTTCTTC. Amino acid sequence: CASSPGGGPYNEQFF.

The V gene is TRBV6-6, the J gene TRBJ1-2; no clear D gene. Germline CDR1 reads MNHNY; CDR2 reads SVGAGI (reference sequence). CDR3 length: 13 amino acids. Trimming took off 5 bases at V and 5 bases at J, with 12 bases between the two ends. DNA for the CDR3: TGTGCCAGCAGTCACCCGCCGGGGTATGGCTACACCTTC. Its protein product is CASSHPPGYGYTF.

The rearrangement links TRBV5-4 to TRBJ2-7, with D possibly matching TRBD1 (6 bases). The V end lost 5 bases, the J end lost 2 bases, and 23 bases lay between the germline ends. Per germline, CDR1 SGHNT and CDR2 YYREEE (reference sequence). CDR3 length equals 17 residues. CDR3 protein: CASSPPPQGRAAYEQYF. The DNA of the CDR3 is TGTGCCAGCAGTCCCCCTCCACAGGGAAGGGCTGCCTACGAGCAGTACTTC.

The chain uses TRBV19 and TRBJ1-1; D is perhaps TRBD1 (6 bases). Looked up from germline, CDR1 is LNHDA and CDR2 is SQIVND (reference sequence). Trimming took off 6 bases at V and 5 bases at J, with 10 bases between the two ends. The CDR3 loop spans 12 amino acids. The CDR3 reads CASSSQGTEAFF. CDR3 nucleotide sequence: TGTGCCAGTAGCTCTCAGGGGACTGAAGCTTTCTTT.

J is TRBJ1-2 and V is TRBV2; 12 nucleotides align to TRBD1. CDR3 size: 15 residues. CDR1 is SNHLY and CDR2 is FYNNEI in the germline V gene. Trimming removed 6 bases from V and 8 bases from J; junction bases left unmatched: 10. The CDR3 here is CASSGDRGRGLGYTF. In DNA form, the CDR3 reads TGTGCCAGCAGCGGGGACAGGGGGCGAGGTTTAGGCTACACCTTC.